This T cell receptor beta chain appears in the sequencing data of a study of cytomegalovirus exposure and HLA in healthy donors. With 60 Vbeta and 13 Jbeta primers, the PCR was carried out. Produced via immunoSEQ multiplex PCR; TCRdb's table is partial and in-frame only. The sample has roughly 150,000 clones; roughly 84% are singletons. Donors were ostensibly healthy at sampling, although undocumented immune exposures were probable. The sequence was obtained from a woman aged 18-30 years in good health and CMV-seronegative. The source material was PBMCs.

CDR3 in amino acids: CASTDIDRPYEQYF. CDR3 nucleotides: TGTGCCAGCACCGATATCGACAGGCCCTACGAGCAGTACTTC. The V call is TRBV25-1, the J call TRBJ2-7, with D tentatively TRBD1 (6 bases). CDR3 length: 14 amino acids. CDR1 and CDR2 (germline): MGHDK, SYGVNS. V lost 7 bases, J lost 2 bases, and 15 bases lay in between.